One and the same sample provided the 10 T cell receptor beta chains below, sequenced in a study of CD8 T cells in ankylosing spondylitis. Findings and limits, study-wide: Ankylosing spondylitis blood appeared to be characterized by a TCR beta motif of roughly eight highly homologous variants.

These receptors' targets are unknown. One entry per CDR3 protein, called by TCRdb with MiXCR from the 5' RACE reads. The table records about 460,000 distinct CDR3 sequences, roughly 5.2% of them present only once. Sequencing used blood, either unsorted or a sorted T cell fraction (not recorded which). The origin of the receptors is a male donor with ankylosing spondylitis.

In this sample, this clonotype turned up many times. The chain combines TRBV29-1 with TRBJ2-7; a possible D gene is TRBD2 (5 bases). Between the trimmed V and J ends, which lost 1 base and 3 bases, there was a span of 7 bases. The CDR3 spans 12 residues. The germline CDR1 and CDR2 sequences are SQVTM and ANQGSEA. This CDR3 reads CSVEGGIYEQYF. Written as DNA, the CDR3 is TGCAGCGTTGAAGGAGGGATCTACGAGCAGTACTTC.

With regard to this clonotype: A read error is possible here, since a much larger clone lies one base away. The chain carries TRBV4-3 and TRBJ1-2; the D is unclear. The germline V gene has CDR1 LGHNA and CDR2 YSLEER. The CDR3 runs to 16 residues. DNA of the CDR3: TGCGCCAGCAGCCAAGTATATCGGAGGAATAACTATGGCTACAACTTC. Amino acids: CASSQVYRRNNYGYNF.

This clonotype came up many times. J is TRBJ1-2 and V is TRBV15; D ambiguous. This CDR3 region has 14 residues. Trimming stripped 1 base from V and 1 base from J, with 7 bases between. Germline-derived CDR1 and CDR2 are LNHNV and YYDKDF (reference sequence). The DNA for the CDR3 is TGTGCCACCAGCAGAGGGGCGGGTAACTATGGCTACACCTTC. This gives the protein CATSRGAGNYGYTF.

This clonotype was observed at least ten times. V and J are TRBV29-1 and TRBJ1-1; D call uncertain. The V end was cut by 1 base, the J end by 3 bases, with 12 bases between. The germline V gene encodes CDR1 SQVTM and CDR2 ANQGSEA. The CDR3 totals 14 residues. The CDR3 here is CSVEVHGRYTEAFF. In DNA form, the CDR3 reads TGCAGCGTTGAAGTTCATGGCAGGTACACTGAAGCTTTCTTT.

There are many counts of this clonotype. The chain uses TRBV29-1 and TRBJ2-1; 9 bases align to TRBD2. The germline V gene encodes CDR1 SQVTM and CDR2 ANQGSEA. The CDR3 runs 14 residues. As DNA, the CDR3 is TGCAGTGTGGGCGGGAGGGCCCTTTGGAATGAGCAGTTCTTC. Translating gives CSVGGRALWNEQFF.

This clonotype was seen a few times. The V call is TRBV6-1, the J call TRBJ2-2; 8 bases fit TRBD1. CDR3 length equals 16 residues. Germline V CDR1 and CDR2: MNHNS, SASEGT. V shed 8 bases, J shed 7 bases, and the junction held 15 bases outside the gene matches. CDR3 in amino acids: CASPFSGTGESGELFF. For the CDR3, the DNA is TGTGCCAGCCCGTTCTCCGGGACAGGTGAAAGCGGGGAGCTGTTTTTT.

In its sample, this clonotype was seen many times. The genes are TRBV6-1 and TRBJ1-2; D is uncertain. CDR3 length: 13 amino acids. Trimming shortened V by 9 bases and J by 13 bases, and 24 bases separated the two germline ends. Germline V lookup: CDR1 MNHNS, CDR2 SASEGT. The CDR3 protein is CASGSPAVGIPTF. CDR3 DNA sequence: TGTGCCAGTGGCTCTCCGGCGGTGGGAATTCCCACCTTC.

This clonotype was observed at least ten times. J is TRBJ2-7 and V is TRBV7-2; D might be TRBD1 or TRBD2, each matching 5 bases. V gave up 9 bases and J gave up 0 bases, with 15 bases separating them. The CDR3 spans 14 residues. Germline V gives CDR1 SGHTA, CDR2 FQGNSA. The CDR3 is CASGLLGASYEQYF. The CDR3 coding sequence is TGTGCCAGTGGGTTACTCGGGGCCTCCTACGAGCAGTACTTC.

This clonotype was observed at least ten times. This sequence joins TRBV27 and TRBJ2-3; possibly TRBD2 for D (5 bases). Germline V gene sequence: CDR1 MNHEY, CDR2 SMNVEV (reference sequence). V lost 8 bases, J lost 1 base, and 10 bases lay in between. The CDR3 extends over 13 amino acids. The CDR3 here is CASRYGGTDTQYF. In nucleotides, the CDR3 is TGTGCCAGCCGCTACGGGGGCACAGATACGCAGTATTTT.

The table lists this clonotype with many counts. The chain carries TRBV7-9 and TRBJ1-4; D is unresolved. CDR1 is SEHNR, CDR2 FQNEAQ, per germline (reference sequence). This CDR3 has 12 residues. Trimming stripped 1 base from V and 6 bases from J, with 3 bases between. CDR3 sequence reads: CASSLGHEKLFF. The CDR3, as DNA: TGTGCCAGCAGCTTAGGTCATGAAAAACTGTTTTTT.